This TCR beta chain was profiled in a study of T cell clones after liver transplantation. Study information: TCRbeta sequencing after a pre-transplant mixed lymphocyte reaction identified graft-donor-reactive clones, later tracked in post-transplant blood. As an antigen-independent comparator, third-party-reactive TCRbeta sequences came from pre-transplant mixed lymphocyte reactions. Study results and limitations: In a couple of subjects, few donor cells limited the measurable donor-reactive repertoire. Conclusions were preliminary, with small, heterogeneous patient groups.

The repertoire was sequenced with immunoSEQ multiplex PCR; TCRdb's copy has only in-frame clones and lacks some. The table includes over 50,000 clones, 84% detected once. This clone has a handful of counts. The antigen is unknown. Other DNA sequences in the same sample also yield this CDR3. This CDR3 spans 15 amino acids. Germline trimming cut 0 bases from V and 4 bases from J; bases unmatched to any gene: 5. Germline V gene lookup returns CDR1 SGHRS and CDR2 YFSETQ. The chain recombines TRBV5-1 with TRBJ1-1; 8 nucleotides agree with TRBD1. The specimen comprised CD4+ T cells from blood, sampled before liver transplant. The clonotype comes from a human donor who received a liver transplant. CDR3 in amino acids: CASSLVQGAGTEAFF. Written as DNA, the CDR3 is TGCGCCAGCAGCTTGGTGCAGGGGGCTGGCACTGAAGCTTTCTTT.